This is a list of T cell receptor beta chains from one sample in a study of T-cell reconstitution after alpha-beta-depleted transplantation in children. TCRdb reanalysed the PCR reads using MiXCR and keeps one entry per CDR3 protein. The sample yields 500,000 or so distinct CDR3 sequences, 32% seen once. Here the sequenced sample was PBMCs from the stem cell graft donor, taken from the stem cell graft. The origin of the receptors is a human donor who donated a stem cell graft to a child with aplastic anemia. Each CDR3 is given with its conserved first and last residue. A D gene is named only where the DNA matches it firmly.

v_gene	d_gene	j_gene	CDR3aa
TRBV24-1	TRBD1	TRBJ2-7	CATSDSTGGIYEQYF
TRBV15	TRBD2	TRBJ2-1	CATSSRTGTSGDNEQFF
TRBV29-1	TRBD2	TRBJ2-5	CSVLGLAGEETQYF
TRBV7-8	TRBD2	TRBJ2-1	CASGGRVTSGRKNEQFF
TRBV13	TRBD2	TRBJ2-2	CASRLAGAAGELFF
TRBV5-5	-	TRBJ2-3	CASSPGGTLTDTQYF
TRBV7-2	-	TRBJ1-4	CASERSKGEKLFF
TRBV11-2	-	TRBJ2-3	CASSFRGAEGDTQYF
TRBV10-1	-	TRBJ1-5	CASQKQVDQPQHF
TRBV9	TRBD1	TRBJ2-4	CASSGTGEGAKNIQYF
TRBV11-2	TRBD1	TRBJ2-5	CASSLNRDRGSETQYF
TRBV7-2	-	TRBJ2-5	CASSLGALGVGETQYF
TRBV29-1	-	TRBJ2-3	CSVAGPTDTQYF
TRBV5-1	-	TRBJ2-5	CASSLVPGSQETQYF
TRBV7-3	-	TRBJ2-1	CASSRIVGSYNEQFF
TRBV15	-	TRBJ2-1	CATSVRDGKNEQFF
TRBV7-2	-	TRBJ1-1	CASSQLRGDTEAFF
TRBV7-9	TRBD1	TRBJ2-1	CASSLGQTGPSYNEQFF
TRBV6-2/TRBV6-3	TRBD2	TRBJ2-4	CASSGPQRDSKNIQYF
TRBV6-5	TRBD2	TRBJ2-1	CASSFYPPGLAAYPNEQFF
TRBV7-9	-	TRBJ2-2	CASNEPLSWAGELFF
TRBV20-1	TRBD1	TRBJ1-4	CSARDPGQGSEKLFF
TRBV7-3	TRBD2	TRBJ2-1	CASSLGLAPYNEQFF
TRBV9	-	TRBJ2-1	CASSVGALNEQFF
TRBV21-1	-	TRBJ2-5	CASSPGQVQETQYF
TRBV5-1	-	TRBJ1-6	CASSLDNVNSPLHF
TRBV29-1	TRBD1	TRBJ1-5	CSVIGTGVDQPQHF
TRBV4-3	TRBD2	TRBJ2-1	CASSQVRWTSGNNEQFF
TRBV7-3	-	TRBJ1-4	CASSLNRVINEKLFF
TRBV6-1	TRBD1	TRBJ2-2	CASRIDRANSGELFF
TRBV27	TRBD2	TRBJ2-6	CASSGLAGVGANVLTF
TRBV5-1	-	TRBJ2-3	CASSYSTGTRSTDTQYF
TRBV20-1	TRBD1	TRBJ2-1	CSAPKGGTGVGGIYNEQFF
TRBV12-3/TRBV12-4	TRBD2	TRBJ2-2	CASSFSGSHTGELFF
TRBV6-2/TRBV6-3	TRBD2	TRBJ2-1	CASSYASGSIFGEQFF
TRBV12-3/TRBV12-4	-	TRBJ1-3	CASGLGDTSGNTIYF
TRBV20-1	-	TRBJ2-3	CSARILLAPKDTQYF
TRBV20-1	-	TRBJ1-2	CSARDPTRTGSNYGYTF
TRBV19	-	TRBJ1-1	CASSIAGTVNTEAFF
TRBV5-1	TRBD2	TRBJ2-1	CASSRDAGLAGPNEQFF
TRBV11-2	-	TRBJ2-3	CASSLWFSGGASTDTQYF
TRBV20-1	TRBD1	TRBJ1-5	CSASVLGQNQPQHF
TRBV10-3	TRBD2	TRBJ2-1	CAISESGAGVGNEQFF
TRBV11-2	-	TRBJ1-4	CASSLTEANEKLFF
TRBV7-6	-	TRBJ2-7	CASSLGLGGNYEQYF